This T cell receptor (beta chain) comes out of a study of CD8+ T cells in alopecia areata (dated by TCRdb to about 2018). A note on the overall study: The treated patients, all with moderate-to-severe alopecia areata, were enrolled in an open-label pilot trial of oral tofacitinib given at 5 to 10 mg twice daily. Tofacitinib was given for 6 to 18 months, followed by 6 months of follow-up off drug to assess delayed response and recurrence. The RNA source kit depended on sample type: the PAXgene miRNA kit for fixed scalp, the miRNeasy kit for PBMCs, and the RNeasy kit for mouse skin. Clonality in the scalp was compared among normal scalp (n=4), patchy alopecia areata scalp (n=8), and alopecia totalis/universalis scalp (n=8). In both human patients and the C3H/HeJ mouse model, the study applied high-throughput TCRbeta sequencing to look at T cell clonal expansion in alopecia areata. Scalp tissue and sorted CD4+ and CD8+ peripheral blood T cells from patchy and totalis/universalis alopecia areata patients and from healthy controls were covered by human TCRbeta sequencing. Patients on tofacitinib were biopsied at baseline and after 4 and 24 weeks of treatment, and several of the patients also had a later scalp biopsy. In treated patients, disease severity was measured using the SALT score, which gives the percentage of scalp surface area affected. immunoSEQ multiplex PCR using 35 Vbeta forward primers and 13 Jbeta reverse primers was used to amplify TCRbeta CDR3 regions. What the research found in general, with its limitations: Scalp clonality and the number of expanded CD8+ clones among the top 100 scalp clones were significantly decreased by tofacitinib. Because the treated cohort was small and included a single nonresponder, larger studies are needed to assess links between baseline CD8+ expansion and response. Unlike mouse skin, which is dominated by gammadelta T cells, normal human skin has resident alphabeta T cells that are also sequenced, and this complicates analysis of the scalp TCR repertoire. Higher clonality and more expanded CD8+ clones were observed in lesional scalp than in normal scalp, particularly in alopecia totalis/universalis, a finding suggestive of antigenic drive. During tofacitinib treatment, many expanded lesional clones stuck around in both scalp and blood, and this persistence may partly explain why relapse happens after treatment is stopped. TCR sequences shared between patients were less clear than in mice, possibly partly because of HLA diversity in the patient population.

The receptor library was made with the immunoSEQ multiplex PCR assay. RNA was extracted from all samples and reverse transcribed into cDNA, which served as template for TCR sequencing. SuperScript III was used to make first-strand cDNA, primed with a 2:1 mix of oligo-dT and random hexamers. Amplification bias was assessed with a synthetic immune receptor repertoire, and residual bias was removed computationally. Processing in the source paper ran as follows. Raw reads were preprocessed to remove errors, and CDR3 was defined according to IMGT conventions as the region from the conserved cysteine to phenylalanine. Clonality was computed as 1 minus the Shannon entropy, with the entropy normalized by log2 of the number of productive unique TCRs. Whether scalp clones were CD4 or CD8 was inferred by matching scalp TCRbeta sequences against CD4 and CD8 repertoires sorted from blood. TCRdb mirrors the immuneACCESS table, restricted to in-frame sequences. Some clones are absent from its copies; in checked studies, under half trace to an unresolved V gene, and the reason for the others is unknown. That table furnishes V, J and clone size, whereas the DNA furnished D and trimming. Here the sample has around 100,000 clones; just over 85% occur a single time. Over 8.5% of the sample lies in the top ten.

To note about this clone: This clone's antigen is unknown. Within one base of it there is no much larger clone, and no base qualities were kept.

The germline V gene (reference sequence) specifies MNHEY as CDR1 and SMNVEV as CDR2. Trimming removed 0 bases from V and 4 bases from J; the gene matches leave 3 bases unexplained. Taken from cysteine to phenylalanine, the CDR3 has 15 residues. Here the CDR3 DNA is all that survives: 45 bases in frame from base 1. The intended sense of this specimen's treatment or condition label: oral pan-JAK inhibitor, 5-10 mg twice daily. Lesional scalp punch biopsies and peripheral blood were collected from alopecia areata patients. PBMCs were separated by density centrifugation and stained for CD3, CD4 and CD8, after which CD4+ and CD8+ T cells were sorted on a FACSAria.

The rearranged segments are TRBV27 and TRBJ1-1; 9 bases in the junction line up with TRBD1. The sample in question was CD8+ T cells sorted from blood, obtained around week 30, from a patient treated with tofacitinib. This TCR derives from a human donor with alopecia areata. Read as DNA, the sequence is TGTGCCAGCAGTTTATCTGGGACAGGGCTCACTGAAGCTTTCTTT. Translated, it reads CASSLSGTGLTEAFF.